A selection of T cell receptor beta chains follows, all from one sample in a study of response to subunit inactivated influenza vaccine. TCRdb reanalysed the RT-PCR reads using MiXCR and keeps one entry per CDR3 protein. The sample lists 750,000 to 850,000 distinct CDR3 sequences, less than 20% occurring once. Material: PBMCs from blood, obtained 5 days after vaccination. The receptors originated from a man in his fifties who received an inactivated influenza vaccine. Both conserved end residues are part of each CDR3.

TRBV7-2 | CASSPRGTGSSYNEQFF
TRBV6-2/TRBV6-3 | CASTITLSRGWNTEAFF
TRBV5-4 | CASRIQQGAQYQETQYF
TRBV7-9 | CASSSGSPTYEQYF
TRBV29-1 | CSVFFDGAGWAGELFF
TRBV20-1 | CSARDHRGSLNEQFF
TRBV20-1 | CSAAARQGSTDTQYF
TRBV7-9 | CASSTRTYDYGYTF
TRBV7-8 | CASSRRTGPTDTQYF
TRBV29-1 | CSVEVKREGPLETQYF
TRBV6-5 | CASSLDEWTQYF
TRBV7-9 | CASSRTGGDETQYF
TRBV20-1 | CSARSGTALRLEQYF
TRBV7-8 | CASRSAGTAYYEQYF
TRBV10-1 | CASSKTGTKKETQYF
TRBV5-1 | CASSPGAVTEAFF
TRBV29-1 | CSVGSSTDSNYGYTF
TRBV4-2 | CASSQYNGAPGSDEQFF
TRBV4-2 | CASSQESSSTSSSYEQYF
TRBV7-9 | CASSLVPEETQYF
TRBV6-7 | CASSYSDGCAGVIPVEQYF
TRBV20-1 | CSARDPRSPYNEQFF
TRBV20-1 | CSARDRGEYSYNSPLHF
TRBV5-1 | CASSLLGQTEAFF
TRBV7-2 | CASSFGHLDYGYTF
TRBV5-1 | CASSYGQGAHEQYF
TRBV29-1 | CSVEYRDGSYEQYF
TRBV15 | CATSRDSTKNTEAFF
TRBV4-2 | CASSPRSLTGELFF
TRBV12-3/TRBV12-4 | CASSLFLLAGDYEQYF
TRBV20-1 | CSALHRDQHYNEQFF
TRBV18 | CASSPPNRRAQETQYF
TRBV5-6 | CASAGTLETQYF
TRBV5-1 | CASSSRDFSEQFF
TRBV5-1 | CASSLAVGTASTDTQYF
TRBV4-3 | CASSQDIDSSSTDTQYF